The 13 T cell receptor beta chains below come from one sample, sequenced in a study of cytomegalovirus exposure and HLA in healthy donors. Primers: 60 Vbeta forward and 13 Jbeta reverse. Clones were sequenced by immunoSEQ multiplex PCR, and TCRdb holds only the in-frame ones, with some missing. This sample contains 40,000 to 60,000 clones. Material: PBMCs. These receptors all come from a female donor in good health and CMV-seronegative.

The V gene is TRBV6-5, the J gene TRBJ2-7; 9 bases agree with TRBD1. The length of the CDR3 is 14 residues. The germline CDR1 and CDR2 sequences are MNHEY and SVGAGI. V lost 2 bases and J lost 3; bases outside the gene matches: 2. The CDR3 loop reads CASSYLGQGYEQYF. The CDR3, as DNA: TGTGCCAGCAGTTACCTGGGACAGGGCTACGAGCAGTACTTC.

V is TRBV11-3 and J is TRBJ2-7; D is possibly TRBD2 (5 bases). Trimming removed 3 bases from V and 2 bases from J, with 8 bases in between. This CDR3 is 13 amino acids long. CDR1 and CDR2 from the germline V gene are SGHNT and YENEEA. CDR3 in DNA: TGTGCCAGCAGCTTTGGACTTGCCTACGAGCAGTACTTC. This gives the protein CASSFGLAYEQYF.

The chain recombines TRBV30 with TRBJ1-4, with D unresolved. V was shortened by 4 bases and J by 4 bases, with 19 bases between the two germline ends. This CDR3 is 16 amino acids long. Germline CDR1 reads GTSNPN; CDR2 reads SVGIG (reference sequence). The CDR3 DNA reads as TGTGCCTGGACCAGATTAGGCGGGTCTGGTAATGAAAAACTGTTTTTT. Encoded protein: CAWTRLGGSGNEKLFF. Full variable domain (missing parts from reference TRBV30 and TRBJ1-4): SQTIHQWPATLVQPVGSPLSLECTVEGTSNPNLYWYRQAAGRGLQLLFYSVGIGQISSEVPQNLSASRPQDRQFILSSKKLLLSDSGFYLCAWTRLGGSGNEKLFFGSGTQLSVL.

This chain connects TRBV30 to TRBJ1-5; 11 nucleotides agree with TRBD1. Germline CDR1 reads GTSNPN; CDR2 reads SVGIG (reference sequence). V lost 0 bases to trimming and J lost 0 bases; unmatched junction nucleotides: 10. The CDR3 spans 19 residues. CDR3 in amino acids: CAWSVSRTGGVYSNQPQHF. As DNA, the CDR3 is TGTGCCTGGAGTGTATCCCGGACAGGGGGCGTTTATAGCAATCAGCCCCAGCATTTT.

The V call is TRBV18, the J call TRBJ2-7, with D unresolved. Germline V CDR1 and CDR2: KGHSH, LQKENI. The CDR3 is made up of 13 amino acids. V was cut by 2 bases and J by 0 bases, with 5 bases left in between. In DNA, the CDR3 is TGTGCCAGCTCACCAAACAGCTCCTACGAGCAGTACTTC. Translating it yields CASSPNSSYEQYF.

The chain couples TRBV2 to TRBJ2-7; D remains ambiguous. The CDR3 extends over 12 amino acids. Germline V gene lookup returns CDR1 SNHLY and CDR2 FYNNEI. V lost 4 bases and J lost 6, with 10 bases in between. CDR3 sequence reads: CASSAIRGEQYF. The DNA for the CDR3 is TGTGCCAGCAGTGCGATACGAGGCGAGCAGTACTTC.

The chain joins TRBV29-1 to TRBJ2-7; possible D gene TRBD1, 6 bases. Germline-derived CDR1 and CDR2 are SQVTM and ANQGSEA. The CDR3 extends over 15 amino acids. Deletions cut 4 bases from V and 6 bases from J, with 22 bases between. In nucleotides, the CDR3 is TGCAGCGTTGGTCGTGGGGCAGGGGCGTCGATCGAGCAGTACTTC. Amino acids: CSVGRGAGASIEQYF.

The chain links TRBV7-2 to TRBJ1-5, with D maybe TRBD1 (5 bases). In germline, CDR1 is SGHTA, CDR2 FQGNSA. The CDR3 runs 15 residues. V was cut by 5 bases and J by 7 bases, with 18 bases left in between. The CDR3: CASSAGRAAGQPQHF. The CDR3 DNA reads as TGTGCCAGCAGCGCCGGACGGGCCGCAGGGCAGCCCCAGCATTTT. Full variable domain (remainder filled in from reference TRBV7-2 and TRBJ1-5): GAGVSQSPSNKVTEKGKDVELRCDPISGHTALYWYRQSLGQGLEFLIYFQGNSAPDKSGLPSDRFSAERTGGSVSTLTIQRTQQEDSAVYLCASSAGRAAGQPQHFGDGTRLSIL.

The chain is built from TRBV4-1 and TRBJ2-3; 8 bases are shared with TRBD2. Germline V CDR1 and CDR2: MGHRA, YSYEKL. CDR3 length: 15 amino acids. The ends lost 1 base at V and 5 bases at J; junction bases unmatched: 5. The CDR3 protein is CASSQVRLAGDTQYF. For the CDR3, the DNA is TGCGCCAGCAGCCAAGTGCGTCTAGCGGGAGATACGCAGTATTTT.

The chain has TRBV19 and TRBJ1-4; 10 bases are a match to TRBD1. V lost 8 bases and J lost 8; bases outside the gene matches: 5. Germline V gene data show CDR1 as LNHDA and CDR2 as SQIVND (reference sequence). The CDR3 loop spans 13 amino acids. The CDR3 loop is CASRQGAREKLFF. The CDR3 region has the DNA TGTGCCAGTCGACAGGGGGCGCGGGAAAAACTGTTTTTT.

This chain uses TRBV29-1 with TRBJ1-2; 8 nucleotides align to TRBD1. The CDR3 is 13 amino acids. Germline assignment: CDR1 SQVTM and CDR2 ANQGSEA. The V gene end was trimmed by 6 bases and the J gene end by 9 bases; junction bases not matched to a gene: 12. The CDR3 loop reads CSVDRGVARSYTF. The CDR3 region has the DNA TGCAGCGTCGACAGGGGAGTGGCGAGGAGCTACACCTTC.

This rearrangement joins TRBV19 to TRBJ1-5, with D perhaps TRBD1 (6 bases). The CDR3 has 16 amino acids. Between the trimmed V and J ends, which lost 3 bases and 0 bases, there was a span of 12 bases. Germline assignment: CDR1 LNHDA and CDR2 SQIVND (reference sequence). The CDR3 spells CASSIQTGFSNQPQHF. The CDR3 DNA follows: TGTGCCAGTAGTATCCAAACAGGGTTTAGCAATCAGCCCCAGCATTTT.

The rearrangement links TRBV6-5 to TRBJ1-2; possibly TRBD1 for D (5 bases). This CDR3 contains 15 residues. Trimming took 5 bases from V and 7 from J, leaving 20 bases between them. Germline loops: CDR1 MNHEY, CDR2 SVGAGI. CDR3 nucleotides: TGTGCCAGCAGTCCGCCGGGGGAGGCGTCGATTGGCTACACCTTC. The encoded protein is CASSPPGEASIGYTF.